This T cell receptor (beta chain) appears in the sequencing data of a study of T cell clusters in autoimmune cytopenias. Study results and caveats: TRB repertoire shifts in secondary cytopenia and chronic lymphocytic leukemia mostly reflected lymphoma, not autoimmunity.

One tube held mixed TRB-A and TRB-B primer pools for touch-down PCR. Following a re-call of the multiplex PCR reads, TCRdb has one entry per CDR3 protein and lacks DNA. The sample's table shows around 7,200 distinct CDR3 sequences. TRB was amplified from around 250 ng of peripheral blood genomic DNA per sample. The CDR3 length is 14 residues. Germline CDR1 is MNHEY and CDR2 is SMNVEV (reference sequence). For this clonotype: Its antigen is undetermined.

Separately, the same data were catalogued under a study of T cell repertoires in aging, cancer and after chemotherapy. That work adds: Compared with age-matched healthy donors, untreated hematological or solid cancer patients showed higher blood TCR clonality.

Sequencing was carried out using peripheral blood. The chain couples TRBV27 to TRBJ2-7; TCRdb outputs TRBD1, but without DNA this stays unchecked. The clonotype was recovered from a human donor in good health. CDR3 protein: CASSFAGVVHEQYF.